This T cell receptor beta chain was observed in a study of vaccination and CD4 T cells after COVID-19. Study at large: SARS-CoV-2, HCoV-NL63, HCoV-OC43 and HCoV-229E supplied the overlapping spike peptides used to stimulate cells.

Trimming pared 5 bases from V and 0 bases from J, leaving 12 bases between. The germline CDR1 and CDR2 sequences are SGDLS and YYNGEE. The CDR3 spans 14 residues. As to treatment: 10-day PBMC culture with coronavirus spike peptide pools or control peptides (ViraFEST assay). In regard to this clonotype: Its specificity is not known.

The Oncomine TCR Beta short-read assay was applied to DNA of cultured CD4+ T cells. Genomic DNA was isolated from CD4+ T cells that had been cultured. TCRdb reprocessed the PCR reads via MiXCR and lists one record per CDR3 protein. The data contain some 12,000 distinct CDR3 sequences, around 50% of them singletons. The specimen was CD4+ T cells from blood, cultured in vitro. The chain links TRBV9 to TRBJ2-7; D may be TRBD2 (5 bases). This TCR came from a human donor who had recovered from COVID-19. The CDR3 is CASSVAGLSYEQYF. CDR3 bases: TGTGCCAGCAGTGTTGCGGGCCTCTCCTACGAGCAGTACTTC.